The 17 T cell receptor beta chains presented below share a single source sample, sequenced in a study of shared clonotypes between healthy human individuals. The repertoire was sequenced with immunoSEQ multiplex PCR; TCRdb's copy has only in-frame clones and lacks some. In the table there are 600,000 to 750,000 clones, 80% to 95% of which are singletons. Sequencing input: memory CD8+ T cells from PBMCs. Specified subset: CD45RO+ cells pooled with CCR7-negative TemRA cells. The source of these receptors is a man in his late teens or twenties in good health. Some clones in this sample may be carry-over from other donors' samples.

A remark on this clone: This likely came from a read error, as a far larger clone is one base away. V and J are TRBV19 and TRBJ2-1; the D is unclear. The CDR3 has 14 residues. V was trimmed by 7 bases and J by 3 bases, leaving 13 bases between them. CDR1 and CDR2 from the germline V gene are LNHDA and SQIVND (reference sequence). For the CDR3, the DNA is TGTGCCAGTAATACTCATGCCGTCTACAATGAGCAGTTCTTC. This sequence encodes CASNTHAVYNEQFF.

This clone occurred a few times. The V gene is TRBV4-1, the J gene TRBJ1-1; D is unresolved. Deletions cut 1 base from V and 4 bases from J, with 7 bases between. Germline CDR1 MGHRA, CDR2 YSYEKL. This CDR3 is built from 13 residues. CDR3 sequence reads: CASSQALGTEAFF. The CDR3 DNA is TGCGCCAGCAGCCAAGCCCTGGGCACTGAAGCTTTCTTT.

V is TRBV5-6 and J is TRBJ2-1, with 7 bases that match TRBD1. Per the germline V gene, CDR1 is SGHDT and CDR2 is YYEEEE. J was trimmed by 7 bases and V by 2 bases; bases with no gene match: 3. The CDR3 has 13 residues. The CDR3 region is CASSFGDSNEQFF. The CDR3 nucleotides read TGTGCCAGCAGCTTCGGGGACAGTAATGAGCAGTTCTTC.

The V call is TRBV30, the J call TRBJ1-2, with D unresolved. The germline CDR1 and CDR2 sequences are GTSNPN and SVGIG (reference sequence). This CDR3 spans 13 amino acids. Trimming removed 3 bases from V and 6 bases from J, with 14 bases in between. This CDR3 is CAWSQNSADGYTF. Here the CDR3 DNA reads TGTGCCTGGAGCCAAAACAGTGCGGATGGCTACACCTTC.

This sequence joins TRBV7-9 and TRBJ2-3, with 7 bases aligning to TRBD2. V lost 5 bases and J lost 10; bases outside the gene matches: 18. CDR3 length: 16 residues. CDR1 and CDR2 (germline): SEHNR, FQNEAQ (reference sequence). The CDR3: CASSNSEGRGLFAQYF. The CDR3, as DNA: TGTGCCAGCAGCAACTCTGAGGGGAGGGGTTTGTTTGCGCAGTATTTT.

V is TRBV4-1 and J is TRBJ2-1, with 9 bases that match TRBD1. The junction had 5 bases not matched to a gene; V was cut back by 1 base and J by 4 bases. The CDR3 has 16 amino acids. Germline V gene sequence: CDR1 MGHRA, CDR2 YSYEKL. This CDR3 reads CASSQGGGQGYNEQFF. The CDR3 DNA reads as TGCGCCAGCAGCCAAGGGGGGGGACAGGGTTACAATGAGCAGTTCTTC.

DNA for the CDR3: TGCGCCAGCAGCCAAGAAAGGGTGTCTGGCGGCTACACCTTC. Translating it yields CASSQERVSGGYTF. This sequence joins TRBV4-1 and TRBJ1-2; D call uncertain. The germline V gene encodes CDR1 MGHRA and CDR2 YSYEKL. V was shortened by 0 bases and J by 8 bases, with 13 bases between the two germline ends. The CDR3 runs to 14 residues.

The chain combines TRBV7-9 with TRBJ2-1, with D possibly TRBD1 on 7 matching bases. Trimming left V 5 bases short and J 7 bases short, with 21 bases between. CDR3 length: 16 amino acids. CDR1 and CDR2 (germline): SEHNR, FQNEAQ (reference sequence). The CDR3 loop reads CASSRAGTQGENEQFF. The CDR3 DNA is TGTGCCAGCAGCAGAGCCGGGACTCAGGGGGAAAATGAGCAGTTCTTC.

The V and J genes are TRBV28 and TRBJ2-1; 7 nucleotides line up with TRBD2. The CDR3 length is 15 residues. Trimming cost V 1 base and J 3 bases; bases outside gene matches: 3. Germline V lookup: CDR1 MDHEN, CDR2 SYDVKM. The CDR3 region is CASSLYSSGYNEQFF. The DNA for the CDR3 is TGTGCCAGCAGTTTATACTCTAGCGGCTACAATGAGCAGTTCTTC. Together with reference TRBV28 and TRBJ2-1, the CDR3 gives the full variable domain: DVKVTQSSRYLVKRTGEKVFLECVQDMDHENMFWYRQDPGLGLRLIYFSYDVKMKEKGDIPEGYSVSREKKERFSLILESASTNQTSMYLCASSLYSSGYNEQFFGPGTRLTVL.

V usage is TRBV28 and J usage is TRBJ2-3, with 7 bases aligning to TRBD2. The CDR3 loop spans 15 amino acids. The V segment lost 1 base and the J segment 2 bases; nucleotides outside the gene matches: 3. Germline assignment: CDR1 MDHEN and CDR2 SYDVKM. In DNA form, the CDR3 reads TGTGCCAGCAGTTTATCGCTAGCGGTCACAGATACGCAGTATTTT. It specifies CASSLSLAVTDTQYF.

The chain recombines TRBV9 with TRBJ1-4; the D is unclear. Trimming left V 0 bases short and J 6 bases short, with 18 bases between. This CDR3 contains 17 residues. Germline V lookup: CDR1 SGDLS, CDR2 YYNGEE. The CDR3 DNA follows: TGTGCCAGCAGCGTAGGACCCCCGGGAAAGTCCTATGAAAAACTGTTTTTT. It codes for CASSVGPPGKSYEKLFF.

The CDR3, as DNA: TGTGCCAGCAGGGTGTGGGGCGGACACGAAAAACTGTTTTTT. Translation gives CASRVWGGHEKLFF. The chain is built from TRBV11-2 and TRBJ1-4; D might be TRBD1 (5 bases). Germline assignment: CDR1 SGHAT and CDR2 FQNNGV. CDR3 length equals 14 residues. The germline V and J ends were trimmed by 6 bases and 8 bases, with 16 bases remaining between them.

The rearrangement joins TRBV19 to TRBJ2-1; D might be TRBD2 (6 bases). Germline-derived CDR1 and CDR2 are LNHDA and SQIVND (reference sequence). Deletions cut 8 bases from V and 0 bases from J, with 11 bases between. CDR3 length: 14 residues. CDR3 sequence: CASGWGDSYNEQFF. In nucleotides, the CDR3 is TGTGCCAGTGGCTGGGGGGACTCCTACAATGAGCAGTTCTTC.

The V gene is TRBV13, the J gene TRBJ2-3, with 9 bases lining up with TRBD2. The CDR3 is made up of 18 amino acids. Germline V gene data show CDR1 as PRHDT and CDR2 as FYEKMQ (reference sequence). J was trimmed by 3 bases and V by 1 base; bases with no gene match: 11. The CDR3 nucleotides read TGTGCCAGCAGCTTAGTAACGGCGGCGGGAGGGGCTACAGATACGCAGTATTTT. It translates to CASSLVTAAGGATDTQYF.

As regards this clone: The same CDR3 also results from other DNA sequences found in this sample. J is TRBJ2-7 and V is TRBV11-2; D might be TRBD2 (6 bases). Germline V gives CDR1 SGHAT, CDR2 FQNNGV. Between the trimmed V and J ends, which lost 2 bases and 3 bases, there was a span of 8 bases. The CDR3 contains 13 residues. The CDR3 sequence: CASSLSGSYEQYF. DNA of the CDR3: TGTGCCAGCAGCTTATCCGGGAGCTACGAGCAGTACTTC.

This clone was counted many times. The CDR3 sequence is CASSRARNTEAFF. The CDR3 DNA is TGTGCCTCCTCCAGGGCGAGAAACACTGAAGCTTTCTTT. The chain carries TRBV19 and TRBJ1-1; TRBD1 might be the D (5 bases). Trimming took off 11 bases at V and 2 bases at J, with 15 bases between the two ends. Germline CDR1 reads LNHDA; CDR2 reads SQIVND (reference sequence). The CDR3 is 13 amino acids.

The chain links TRBV28 to TRBJ1-2; D ambiguous. From germline, CDR1 is MDHEN and CDR2 SYDVKM. The CDR3 contains 14 residues. V was pared by 2 bases and J by 4 bases, with 11 bases between. The CDR3 region is CASSLNRRPYGYTF. CDR3 nucleotides: TGTGCCAGCAGTTTAAACCGCAGGCCCTATGGCTACACCTTC.